This TCR beta chain was identified in a study of T cell clonality in common variable immunodeficiency. Germline V gene data show CDR1 as DFQATT and CDR2 as SNEGSKA (reference sequence). Trimming removed 6 bases from V and 5 bases from J; junction bases left unmatched: 4. CDR3 length equals 12 residues. Here immunoSEQ multiplex PCR was the method, and the copy in TCRdb shows in-frame clones only, minus some. Its clone listing holds 8,000 to 9,500 clones. In terms of frequency, this clone is medium-sized (0.01 to 0.1%). Its antigen is still unknown. The observed sequence ends 3 residues before the CDR3 terminus, with the missing tail filled in from the germline J gene. Study results and caveats: CVID subjects had higher TCRbeta clonality than healthy controls, most marked in about a third. Reportedly, TCR beta sequences from common variable immunodeficiency showed fewer deletions and N-nucleotide insertions.

The material sequenced was peripheral blood mononuclear cells. The source is a human donor with common variable immunodeficiency. The chain employs TRBV20-1 and TRBJ1-2, with 9 bases matching TRBD1. Here the CDR3 reads CSARDREYGYTF. The part of the CDR3 DNA that was read is TGCAGTGCGCGGGACAGGGAGTATGGC.